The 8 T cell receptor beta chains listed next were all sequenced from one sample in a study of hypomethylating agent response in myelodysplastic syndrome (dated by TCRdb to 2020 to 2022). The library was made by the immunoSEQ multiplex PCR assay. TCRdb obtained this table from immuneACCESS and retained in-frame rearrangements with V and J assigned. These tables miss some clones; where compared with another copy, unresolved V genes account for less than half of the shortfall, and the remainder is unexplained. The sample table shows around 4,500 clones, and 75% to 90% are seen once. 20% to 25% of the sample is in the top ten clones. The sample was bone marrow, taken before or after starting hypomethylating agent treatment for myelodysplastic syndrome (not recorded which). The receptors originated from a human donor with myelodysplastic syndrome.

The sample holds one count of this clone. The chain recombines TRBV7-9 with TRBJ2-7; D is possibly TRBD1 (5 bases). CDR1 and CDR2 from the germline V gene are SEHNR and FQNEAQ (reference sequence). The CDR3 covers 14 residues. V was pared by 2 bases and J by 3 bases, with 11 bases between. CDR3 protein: CASSLRGRSYEQYF. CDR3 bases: TGTGCCAGCAGCTTAAGGGGCAGGAGCTACGAGCAGTACTTC.

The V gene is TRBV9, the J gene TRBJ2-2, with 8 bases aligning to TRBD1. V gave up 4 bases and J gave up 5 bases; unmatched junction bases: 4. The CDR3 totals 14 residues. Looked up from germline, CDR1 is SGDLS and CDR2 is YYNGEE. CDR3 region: CASSPTGETGELFF. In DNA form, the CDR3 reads TGTGCCAGCAGCCCGACAGGGGAAACCGGGGAGCTGTTTTTT.

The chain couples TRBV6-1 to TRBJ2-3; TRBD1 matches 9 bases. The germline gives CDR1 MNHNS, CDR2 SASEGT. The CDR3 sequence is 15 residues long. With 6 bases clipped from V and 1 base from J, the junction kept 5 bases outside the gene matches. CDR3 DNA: TGTGCCAGCAGGGTCAGGACAGGGGGCACAGATACGCAGTATTTT. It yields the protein CASRVRTGGTDTQYF.

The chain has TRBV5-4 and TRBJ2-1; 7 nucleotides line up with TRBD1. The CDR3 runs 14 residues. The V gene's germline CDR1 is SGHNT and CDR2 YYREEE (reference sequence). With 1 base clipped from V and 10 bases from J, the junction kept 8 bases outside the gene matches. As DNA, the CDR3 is TGTGCCAGCAGCTTGTCGACAGGGAGCGAAGAGCAGTTCTTC. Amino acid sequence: CASSLSTGSEEQFF. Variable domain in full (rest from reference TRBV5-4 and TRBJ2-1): ETGVTQSPTHLIKTRGQQVTLRCSSQSGHNTVSWYQQALGQGPQFIFQYYREEENGRGNFPPRFSGLQFPNYSSELNVNALELDDSALYLCASSLSTGSEEQFFGPGTRLTVL.

The CDR3 bases are TGTGCCAGCAGCTTAGCGGGGACTAGCGGCCGCGGGGAGCTGTTTTTT. Its translation: CASSLAGTSGRGELFF. The V and J genes are TRBV7-2 and TRBJ2-2, with TRBD2 matching 11 bases. Trimming removed 0 bases from V and 7 bases from J; junction bases left unmatched: 4. The CDR3 length is 16 residues. Germline CDR1 and CDR2: SGHTA and FQGNSA.

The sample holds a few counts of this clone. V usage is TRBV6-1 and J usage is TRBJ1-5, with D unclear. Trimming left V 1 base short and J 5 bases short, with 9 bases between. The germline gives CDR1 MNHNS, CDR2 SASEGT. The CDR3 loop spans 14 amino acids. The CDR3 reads CASSEGFRDQPQHF. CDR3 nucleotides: TGTGCCAGCAGTGAAGGGTTCCGAGATCAGCCCCAGCATTTT.

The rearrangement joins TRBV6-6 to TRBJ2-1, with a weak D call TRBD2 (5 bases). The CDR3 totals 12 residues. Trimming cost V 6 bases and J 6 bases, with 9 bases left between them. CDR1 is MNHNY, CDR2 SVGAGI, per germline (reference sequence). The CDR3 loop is CASRLTTNEQFF. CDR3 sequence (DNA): TGTGCCAGCAGGTTGACTACCAATGAGCAGTTCTTC.

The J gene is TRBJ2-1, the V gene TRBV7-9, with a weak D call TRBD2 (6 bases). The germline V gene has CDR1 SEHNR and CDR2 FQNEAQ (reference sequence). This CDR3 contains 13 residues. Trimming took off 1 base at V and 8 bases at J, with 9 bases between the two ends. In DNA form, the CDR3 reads TGTGCCAGCAGCTTAGTTGGGACTGATGAGCAGTTCTTC. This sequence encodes CASSLVGTDEQFF.